This T cell receptor (beta chain) came from a study of blood T cell repertoires in COVID-19. About the study: Whether acute or convalescent, the COVID-19 samples came from the United States, Italy and Spain.

Original processing notes: Reference gene primer amplification gave nucleated cell count estimates. Repertoires were generated with immunoSEQ multiplex PCR, while TCRdb's copy carries only in-frame clones and drops some. V, J and clone size reflect that table, while D and trimming were determined from the DNA. The sample contains a few hundred thousand clones, 80% to 90% of which appear only once. Cohort 3 recovered donors had two negative PCRs, clearance, or symptom resolution. The V gene's germline CDR1 is MNHEY and CDR2 SVGAGI. With 3 bases removed from V and 9 bases from J, the gap between germline ends came to 14 bases. The CDR3 spans 14 residues.

The V and J genes are TRBV6-5 and TRBJ2-2, with D perhaps matching TRBD1 (5 bases). This TCR came from a man under 40 who had recovered from COVID-19. Sequencing was done on a sample of PBMCs or T cells enriched from blood (not recorded which). As DNA, the CDR3 is TGTGCCAGCAGTTATGGGCAGGGCGCACGGGAGCTGTTTTTT. This translates into CASSYGQGARELFF.